This entry features one T cell receptor beta chain sequence. Its antigen remains unknown. Library preparation (for TCRbeta) was performed with unique molecular identifiers. From the PCR reads, TCRdb called clonotypes with MiXCR, one entry per CDR3 protein. The repertoire has 200,000 to 250,000 distinct CDR3 sequences, approximately 10% of them found once; the top ten carry over 25%. The data derive from a study of T-cell reconstitution after alpha-beta-depleted transplantation in children. Points from the study as a whole: It was reported that alpha-beta T cells came from several hundred expanded graft clones (about two months after transplant). Surviving recipient T cells and thymic progenitors produced the high day-60 TCRbeta diversity seen in some patients. The main origin of T-cell counts and diversity one year after transplant was newly produced T cells.

The source is a child under two years old with acute myeloid leukemia, due to receive a stem cell transplant. The source material was PBMCs, sampled before TCRalphabeta/CD19-depleted stem cell transplant.

Here the CDR3 DNA reads TGCGCCAGCAGCCAAGAATTGGTTTCTACTGAAGCTTTCTTT. Protein: CASSQELVSTEAFF. This rearrangement joins TRBV4-1 to TRBJ1-1; unclear D gene. Germline assignment: CDR1 MGHRA and CDR2 YSYEKL. Trimming removed 0 bases at V and 5 bases at J, with 10 bases between. The CDR3 runs 14 residues.